Listed below are T cell receptor beta chains from one sample, sequenced in a study of cytomegalovirus exposure and HLA in healthy donors. Assay: immunoSEQ multiplex PCR; the TCRdb copy retains only in-frame clones and omits some. The sample has 200,000 or so clones; around 75% are singletons. Sequencing used PBMCs. Source of these receptors: a woman in her thirties in good health and CMV-seropositive. Both conserved end residues are part of each CDR3. The order of the fields is clone size, J gene, D gene, V gene, CDR3 protein, CDR3 DNA. D genes are given only for firm matches. A clone size is listed for some rows: how often the clone was seen (once, few, many), or a class if it is expanded.

size: -
J: TRBJ2-5
D: -
V: TRBV5-6
CDR3: CASSLIPNSQETQYF
DNA: TGTGCCAGCAGCTTGATCCCCAACTCCCAAGAGACCCAGTACTTC

size: -
J: TRBJ2-1
D: -
V: TRBV7-2
CDR3: CASSPPPGIYEQFF
DNA: TGTGCCAGCAGCCCACCGCCGGGGATCTATGAGCAGTTCTTC

size: -
J: TRBJ1-2
D: TRBD1
V: TRBV18
CDR3: CASSPATGGYGYTF
DNA: TGTGCCAGCTCGCCAGCGACAGGGGGCTATGGCTACACCTTC

size: -
J: TRBJ2-3
D: -
V: TRBV9
CDR3: CASSVVADTQYF
DNA: TGTGCCAGCAGCGTAGTAGCAGATACGCAGTATTTT

size: -
J: TRBJ2-3
D: TRBD2
V: TRBV2
CDR3: CASSEASGRDTQYF
DNA: TGTGCCAGCAGTGAAGCTAGCGGGAGAGATACGCAGTATTTT

size: few
J: TRBJ2-7
D: TRBD2
V: TRBV9
CDR3: CASSELGEERGEQYF
DNA: TGTGCCAGCAGCGAACTCGGTGAAGAGCGGGGCGAGCAGTACTTC

size: -
J: TRBJ1-2
D: TRBD1
V: TRBV6-5
CDR3: CASSLLLQGMGGYTF
DNA: TGTGCCAGCAGTCTACTCTTACAGGGGATGGGTGGCTACACCTTC

size: few
J: TRBJ1-1
D: -
V: TRBV6-5
CDR3: CASSYLGGNTEAFF
DNA: TGTGCCAGCAGTTACTTAGGGGGGAACACTGAAGCTTTCTTT

size: -
J: TRBJ1-2
D: -
V: TRBV10-3
CDR3: CAIRQQTGYGYTF
DNA: TGTGCCATCCGGCAGCAGACGGGTTATGGCTACACCTTC

size: -
J: TRBJ2-5
D: -
V: TRBV7-2
CDR3: CASSPLAAQETQYF
DNA: TGTGCCAGCAGCCCTTTAGCGGCACAAGAGACCCAGTACTTC

size: -
J: TRBJ2-1
D: TRBD1
V: TRBV5-4
CDR3: CASSTGTGRVSEQFF
DNA: TGTGCCAGCAGCACCGGGACAGGGAGAGTTAGTGAGCAGTTCTTC

size: -
J: TRBJ1-2
D: TRBD1
V: TRBV27
CDR3: CASSPERGRGGYTF
DNA: TGTGCCAGCAGTCCAGAAAGGGGGCGCGGTGGCTACACCTTC

size: -
J: TRBJ2-6
D: TRBD1
V: TRBV9
CDR3: CASSAGTVSSGANVLTF
DNA: TGTGCCAGCAGCGCAGGGACAGTAAGCTCTGGGGCCAACGTCCTGACTTTC

size: -
J: TRBJ2-5
D: TRBD2
V: TRBV7-9
CDR3: CASSLAGTSGGALETQYF
DNA: TGTGCCAGCAGCTTAGCGGGGACTAGCGGGGGGGCCTTGGAGACCCAGTACTTC

size: -
J: TRBJ1-6
D: TRBD1
V: TRBV5-1
CDR3: CASSLGGPTIPYNSPLHF
DNA: TGCGCCAGCAGCTTAGGGGGCCCGACAATCCCCTATAATTCACCCCTCCACTTT

size: -
J: TRBJ2-5
D: TRBD2
V: TRBV19
CDR3: CASSIFSLGLAGGETQYF
DNA: TGTGCCAGTAGTATTTTTTCCCTCGGACTAGCCGGGGGAGAGACCCAGTACTTC

size: -
J: TRBJ2-1
D: TRBD2
V: TRBV9
CDR3: CASSPRLAGDEQFF
DNA: TGTGCCAGCAGCCCCCGACTAGCGGGAGATGAGCAGTTCTTC

size: -
J: TRBJ2-7
D: -
V: TRBV6-5
CDR3: CASSSTYEQYF
DNA: TGTGCCAGCAGTTCCACCTACGAGCAGTACTTC

size: -
J: TRBJ2-5
D: -
V: TRBV5-6
CDR3: CASSQWGRTSGETQYF
DNA: TGTGCCAGCAGCCAGTGGGGGAGGACGAGTGGAGAGACCCAGTACTTC

size: -
J: TRBJ1-2
D: -
V: TRBV2
CDR3: CASGARNRKYYGYTF
DNA: TGTGCCAGCGGGGCACGGAATAGAAAGTACTATGGCTACACCTTC

size: -
J: TRBJ2-5
D: -
V: TRBV11-2
CDR3: CASSLQGGETQYF
DNA: TGTGCCAGCAGCCTACAGGGTGGAGAGACCCAGTACTTC

size: -
J: TRBJ2-7
D: -
V: TRBV5-8
CDR3: CASSLVLARSEQYF
DNA: TGTGCCAGCAGCTTGGTACTTGCACGGAGCGAGCAGTACTTC

size: few
J: TRBJ2-3
D: -
V: TRBV5-1
CDR3: CASSLGGLSEPDTQYF
DNA: TGCGCCAGCAGCTTGGGTGGGCTATCCGAGCCAGATACGCAGTATTTT

size: -
J: TRBJ1-1
D: -
V: TRBV10-2
CDR3: CASSETGLTEAFF
DNA: TGCGCCAGCAGTGAGACAGGCCTCACTGAAGCTTTCTTT

size: -
J: TRBJ1-1
D: TRBD1
V: TRBV19
CDR3: CASSTTGTNTEAFF
DNA: TGTGCCAGTAGTACGACAGGGACGAACACTGAAGCTTTCTTT

size: -
J: TRBJ1-3
D: -
V: TRBV6-1
CDR3: CASSADRSSGNTIYF
DNA: TGTGCCAGCAGTGCAGACAGGAGCTCTGGAAACACCATATATTTT

size: once
J: TRBJ2-5
D: TRBD2
V: TRBV18
CDR3: CASSPSGGYQETQYF
DNA: TGTGCCAGCTCGCCTAGCGGGGGGTACCAAGAGACCCAGTACTTC

size: -
J: TRBJ2-5
D: -
V: TRBV29-1
CDR3: CSAEGDQETQYF
DNA: TGCAGCGCGGAGGGTGATCAAGAGACCCAGTACTTC

size: -
J: TRBJ1-2
D: TRBD1
V: TRBV27
CDR3: CASSLAGGFPLNYGYTF
DNA: TGTGCCAGCAGTTTAGCAGGGGGCTTTCCTCTTAACTATGGCTACACCTTC

size: -
J: TRBJ1-3
D: TRBD1
V: TRBV6-1
CDR3: CASSEGGQGASGNTIYF
DNA: TGTGCCAGCAGTGAAGGGGGACAGGGGGCGTCTGGAAACACCATATATTTT

size: -
J: TRBJ1-1
D: -
V: TRBV11-2
CDR3: CASSLGAGTEAFF
DNA: TGTGCCAGCAGCTTAGGAGCCGGGACTGAAGCTTTCTTT

size: -
J: TRBJ1-1
D: TRBD1
V: TRBV4-1
CDR3: CASSQDQGALNTEAFF
DNA: TGCGCCAGCAGCCAGGACCAGGGGGCGCTTAACACTGAAGCTTTCTTT

size: -
J: TRBJ1-1
D: -
V: TRBV13
CDR3: CASSLRPGQTEAFF
DNA: TGTGCCAGCAGCTTACGGCCAGGGCAAACTGAAGCTTTCTTT

size: -
J: TRBJ1-1
D: -
V: TRBV6-1
CDR3: CASSEAPAGGTEAFF
DNA: TGTGCCAGCAGTGAAGCGCCGGCCGGAGGCACTGAAGCTTTCTTT

size: -
J: TRBJ1-5
D: TRBD1
V: TRBV19
CDR3: CASRQKTGNQPQHF
DNA: TGTGCCAGTCGCCAAAAGACAGGGAATCAGCCCCAGCATTTT

size: -
J: TRBJ1-2
D: TRBD1
V: TRBV6-1
CDR3: CASREPGQGYYGYTF
DNA: TGTGCCAGCAGGGAGCCGGGACAGGGCTACTATGGCTACACCTTC

size: -
J: TRBJ1-1
D: -
V: TRBV19
CDR3: CASSPRDEVTAEAFF
DNA: TGTGCCAGTAGCCCGCGAGATGAAGTAACAGCTGAAGCTTTCTTT